Many counts were recorded for the clone carrying this T cell receptor beta chain. What it binds is not known. Libraries used 2 million unsorted PBMCs kept frozen in RNAlater. This entry is derived from a study of neurological immune-mediated disorders. Study-level points and caveats: Whereas HTLV-1-associated myelopathy showed the most TCR clonal expansion, multiple sclerosis showed the least, with levels below those of healthy controls. None of the CDR3 amino acid sequences of expanded clones were shared across subjects, and this suggested private repertoires in all groups.

Germline V gene sequence: CDR1 MGHRA, CDR2 YSYEKL. V shed 1 base and J shed 8 bases, with 9 bases lying between them. The CDR3 is 13 residues long. The cDNA was generated through 5'RACE incorporating 10-nucleotide random UMIs. In TCRdb, the 5' RACE reads were re-called with MiXCR into one record per CDR3 protein. The data hold under 40,000 distinct CDR3 sequences, with roughly 15% observed a single time. J is TRBJ2-1 and V is TRBV4-1; D gene ambiguous. The TCR originated in a woman aged 50 to 60 with HTLV-1-associated myelopathy (HAM/TSP). The sample comprised PBMCs. CDR3 DNA sequence: TGCGCCAGCAGCCAAGGGAAGGGCTATGAGCAGTTCTTC. Protein product: CASSQGKGYEQFF.